This T cell receptor (beta chain) is drawn from a study of cytomegalovirus exposure and HLA in healthy donors (dated by TCRdb to 2016 to 2017). About the full investigation: In an earlier analysis of around 540 of the donors, 276 Gb of sequence data and 117 million unique TCR beta sequences from 150 million to 200 million T cells were reported. Alongside the repertoire data, information on donor age, sex, ethnicity and CMV serostatus was compiled. Four or five DR-DQ haplotypes were handled as single units for association and clustering because linkage in the cohort was strong. An early release covering 500 to 750 HLA-typed donors comprised about 310 gigabases of sequencing data and tens of millions of unique TCR sequences. The study combined high-throughput TCR immunosequencing, statistical association of individual TCRs with disease status, and machine learning to predict cytomegalovirus infection status. The T cell repertoires of under 750 subjects were profiled by immunosequencing and related to cytomegalovirus serostatus. Typing coverage varied by locus: roughly 620-640 donors for A, B, C, DRB1 and DQB1; around 560 for DQA1; approximately 570 for DPA1; roughly 450 for DPB1. Of the roughly 390 genotyped donors, 65% to 90% were placed in the genetic ancestry cluster associated with self-reported Caucasian donors. Genome-wide SNP genotypes for about three fifths of the roughly 700 donors were used in a later genetic analysis, which treated that subset as a discovery cohort. HLA typing included class I and class II loci at four-digit resolution. A later analysis re-analyzed previously published TCR beta repertoires from approximately 700 donors and added high-resolution HLA genotyping to study TCR occurrence patterns. The study was designed to test whether signatures of past pathogen exposure could be identified by cataloging public T cell receptors. Rather than using new phenotypic data, the later analysis identified candidate immune exposures from TCR beta sequences and from how often those sequences occurred across donors. An earlier analysis of some 500 of the donors applied high-throughput TCR beta sequencing to assess whether each TCR beta V gene segment acted as functional or pseudogenic. Across approximately 420 genotyped donors of the cohort, an average of approximately 240,000 unique TCR beta nucleotide sequences per donor were sequenced, and 15% to 20% of those sequences were non-productive. A separate validation cohort of roughly 130 different subjects was used in addition to the roughly 670-subject first cohort. Every discovery cohort repertoire had been produced on one sequencing platform.

The cohort was made up of several hundred healthy bone marrow donors. All cohort members were sampled while nominally healthy, although unrecorded immune exposures were likely present. The donor tested CMV seronegative and was one of the 352 seronegative cohort members. Each donor provided a peripheral blood sample, and peripheral blood mononuclear cells were used for TCR beta sequencing. Genomic DNA was extracted from the blood cell samples with the Qiagen DNeasy Blood Extraction Kit. This clone was seen a handful of times. The clone's antigen remains unknown. No base-level quality is on record; no much larger clone is a single base apart. Library preparation employed the immunoSEQ multiplex PCR assay. For the multiplex PCR, a mixture combining 60 forward primers for TCR Vbeta segments and 13 reverse primers for TCR Jbeta segments was used. The CDR3 region of rearranged TCR beta genes was amplified from genomic DNA with a multiplex PCR assay. The Illumina HiSeq System was used to sequence the amplified TCR beta libraries as 87-base-pair reads. The authors' analysis ran thus. Across the 600 to 700 repertoires, a later analysis counted some 81 million unique TCR beta chains, roughly 11 million of which were shared by at least two donors. Raw reads were error-corrected and collapsed into unique sequences by a nearest-neighbor algorithm in which closely related sequences were merged to remove PCR and sequencing errors. V, D and J gene segments were assigned by aligning CDR3 sequences to IMGT reference sequences. Each retained sequence needed at least a six-nucleotide match to both a V gene segment and a J gene segment. Rearrangements were classified as productive when the CDR3 lacked stop codons and remained in frame with V and J, and all other rearrangements were classified as non-productive. Following IMGT convention, CDR3 was defined as the stretch from the second conserved V-encoded cysteine up to the conserved J-encoded phenylalanine. Sequences without an unambiguous match to a single V gene segment were excluded from the earlier analysis of 450 to 750 of the donors. An earlier analysis of 587 of the donors called V segments functional above 56.7% productive rearrangements and segregating when the between-donor standard deviation exceeded 5%. A statistical classification framework was developed to diagnose cytomegalovirus status using the catalog of TCR beta chain sequences. In a later analysis, V and J genes were assigned by comparing TCR nucleotide sequences against IMGT/GENE-DB human TR gene sequences. The TCRdist pipeline was used in a later analysis to assign CDR3 sequences and most-parsimonious VDJ recombination scenarios. In a later analysis, each TCR beta chain was defined by its CDR3 amino acid sequence together with its V-gene family, and reads lacking a unique V-gene family were excluded. A later analysis removed 592 highly shared, low-generation-probability nucleotide sequences to deal with suspected cross-contamination and a sequencing artifact. For each public chain, a later analysis derived a clonal expansion index from normalized ranks of inferred template counts within each repertoire. Generation probabilities in a later analysis came from a VDJ recombination model fitted to out-of-frame rearrangements, and those results were checked against IGoR. Hypergeometric tests were used in a later analysis to score TCR-TCR, TCR-HLA and TCR-CMV co-occurrence, with a repertoire-size bias correction applied to the TCR pairs. A later analysis estimated false discovery rates by permuting HLA or CMV assignments 20 times. In a later analysis, co-occurring TCRs were grouped with DBSCAN, and TCRdist sequence similarity was added when clustering was performed within HLA-allele-positive subsets. Repertoires with fewer than 30,000 or more than 120,000 public chains were left out of co-occurrence clustering, as were a handful of repertoires with anomalous nucleotide sharing. What TCRdb holds here is the immuneACCESS table cut down to in-frame rearrangements. Part of the clones is not present; checked against another copy, under half of the missing clones reflect an unresolved V gene, and the others are unexplained. The V and J calls and clone size were taken over from that table, and D and trimming were inferred from the DNA. The sample table shows approximately 170,000 clones, and approximately 83% are seen once. The leading ten clones occupy 1.2% of the sample.

The germline V gene gives CDR1 as LGHNA and CDR2 as YSLEER. The CDR3, from cysteine to phenylalanine, totals 16 residues. Left in the record is the CDR3 DNA by itself, 48 bases read in frame from the first base. At the junction V is shortened by 0 bases and J by 5 bases; bases outside the gene matches: 3. The paper as a whole reports these results and caveats: Most TCR sequences were seen in very few donors, while some public TCRs were found in many individuals. A further reported finding was that TCR beta sequences accurately predicted the HLA-A and HLA-B alleles for most subjects in the first cohort. Some IMGT-functional V segments, including TRBV6-2 and TRBV6-3, could not be told apart with the 87-base-pair reads, so those segments were excluded. Linkage disequilibrium might explain the correlated functional status among segregating V segments, but an unknown experimental factor could not be ruled out. Strong co-occurrence of HLA alleles, especially DR and DQ, made assigning TCR associations to individual alleles difficult. At a false discovery rate of 0.05, a later analysis linked 16,000 or so TCR beta sequences to specific HLA alleles. A cluster of highly shared sequence variants was judged likely to be a technical artifact of the sequencing pipeline. V-gene and J-gene trimming of TCR beta chains was associated with a missense DCLRE1C variant in a later genetic analysis, and the association was replicated in an independent cohort. Immune exposure information for the cohort was limited to CMV serostatus. According to a later analysis, parvovirus B19, influenza, CMV and Epstein-Barr virus appeared linked to several top co-occurrence clusters. Because HLA typing was missing for some donors at each locus, association tests included only the typed subset. In this cohort, only TCR beta chains were sequenced, and detectable features were limited by the absence of alpha or paired-chain data. In vitro tests confirmed that a few of the cytomegalovirus-associated TCR beta chains recognize cytomegalovirus antigens. A later analysis found that TCR association rates varied across HLA loci, with DRB1 alleles showing the most associated TCRs and HLA-C alleles the fewest. Because counts were too low, about 18 rarely observed V segments, including chromosome 9 orphons, were excluded from the earlier analysis of 587 of the donors. Broadly in line with IMGT annotations, most TCR beta V segments showed up in productive rearrangements about 87% or about 30% of the time in an earlier analysis of 450 to 750 of the donors. In a later genetic analysis, fewer N-insertions in productive TCRs were reported among donors in an Asian-associated ancestry cluster than the roughly 670-donor mean. In a later analysis, HLA-associated TCR beta chains were found to be more clonally expanded and to have lower generation probabilities than equally common non-associated chains. A total of 150 to 200 TCR beta chains were listed by the study as associated with cytomegalovirus. According to a later analysis, most CMV-associated TCR beta chains appeared to be HLA-restricted, and the HLA associations seemed to be driven largely by CMV exposure. The authors suggested that the approach could potentially be extended to other disease states and immunological phenotypes. Presence/absence analyses assumed roughly uniform sequencing depth across donors, an assumption that may not hold. Cytomegalovirus status was reported to be diagnosed by the classifier with high specificity and sensitivity in both the original and validation cohorts.

Sequencing was carried out using PBMCs. The chain was built from TRBV4-3 and TRBJ1-5; TRBD1 aligns with 11 central bases. The sequence came from a boy aged 2-9 years in good health and CMV-seronegative. The CDR3 has the sequence CASSQDRTGGDQPQHF. The base sequence is TGCGCCAGCAGCCAAGATCGGACAGGGGGCGATCAGCCCCAGCATTTT.